The rows below give T cell receptor beta chains drawn from one sample of a study of shared clonotypes between healthy human individuals. This table comes from immunoSEQ multiplex PCR, and its TCRdb copy is limited to in-frame clones, with some not included. The sample yields about 1 million clones, under 80% seen once. Material for sequencing was memory CD4+ T cells sorted from blood. The receptors were gathered from a man in his late teens or twenties in good health. The CDR3 runs from the conserved cysteine through the conserved F or W. The D gene is left open where the match is weak. Where a row states a size, it is once, few, many or the class of an expanded clone; other rows omit it.

v_gene	d_gene	j_gene	abundance	CDR3aa	CDR3nt
TRBV19	NA	TRBJ1-1	once	CASSRGVNTEAFF	TGTGCCAGCTCCCGAGGGGTGAACACTGAAGCTTTCTTT
TRBV2	NA	TRBJ2-7	NA	CASKIGQYYEQYF	TGTGCCAGCAAGATCGGGCAGTACTACGAGCAGTACTTC
TRBV7-9	TRBD1	TRBJ1-2	NA	CASSLAITGDHYGYTF	TGTGCCAGCAGCTTAGCGATTACAGGGGACCACTATGGCTACACCTTC
TRBV29-1	TRBD1	TRBJ1-2	NA	CSARDRGYYGYTF	TGCAGCGCCCGGGACAGGGGTTACTATGGCTACACCTTC
TRBV29-1	NA	TRBJ2-1	NA	CSTRQDPYNEQFF	TGCAGCACAAGACAGGACCCCTACAATGAGCAGTTCTTC
TRBV5-1	NA	TRBJ2-2	once	CASSSGQGMNGELFF	TGCGCCAGCAGCTCGGGGCAGGGGATGAACGGGGAGCTGTTTTTT
TRBV4-3	NA	TRBJ1-2	NA	CASSQEKSGGAMRNYGYTF	TGCGCCAGCAGCCAAGAAAAGTCGGGGGGCGCGATGCGGAACTATGGCTACACCTTC
TRBV2	TRBD2	TRBJ2-5	NA	CASSPGLDETQYF	TGTGCCAGCAGTCCTGGACTAGACGAGACCCAGTACTTC
TRBV2	TRBD1	TRBJ1-1	NA	CASTPDRGYTEAFF	TGTGCCAGCACCCCAGACAGGGGCTACACTGAAGCTTTCTTT
TRBV7-9	TRBD1	TRBJ2-1	NA	CASSYRQGDYNEQFF	TGTGCCAGCAGCTACCGACAGGGGGATTACAATGAGCAGTTCTTC
TRBV6-1	NA	TRBJ2-5	NA	CASSERTKETQYF	TGTGCCAGCAGTGAGAGGACGAAAGAGACCCAGTACTTC
TRBV10-1	TRBD1	TRBJ2-1	many	CASSGRTGDMLVGDDEQFF	TGCGCCAGCAGTGGGAGGACAGGGGATATGCTAGTTGGTGACGATGAGCAGTTCTTC
TRBV6-1	NA	TRBJ1-6	few	CASSVQGGNSPLHF	TGTGCCAGCAGTGTACAGGGAGGGAATTCACCCCTCCACTTT
TRBV6-9	TRBD1	TRBJ2-3	NA	CASSNPDRSTDTQYF	TGTGCCAGCAGTAACCCGGACAGGAGCACAGATACGCAGTATTTT
TRBV7-2	TRBD1	TRBJ1-4	NA	CASRGQQNEKLFF	TGTGCCAGCAGGGGACAGCAGAATGAAAAACTGTTTTTT
TRBV29-1	NA	TRBJ2-4	NA	CSGAEGVVQYF	TGCAGCGGCGCCGAGGGCGTGGTTCAGTACTTC
TRBV7-2	NA	TRBJ1-2	NA	CASSLQVYGYTF	TGTGCCAGCAGCTTACAGGTCTATGGCTACACCTTC
TRBV9	NA	TRBJ2-5	once	CASSGTYRETQYF	TGTGCCAGCAGCGGCACTTACCGGGAGACCCAGTACTTC
TRBV6-6	NA	TRBJ1-2	NA	CASRLTGYNYGYTF	TGTGCCAGCAGACTCACAGGGTATAACTATGGCTACACCTTC
TRBV29-1	NA	TRBJ2-7	NA	CSVEDNLIPYEQYF	TGCAGCGTTGAAGATAACCTAATACCCTACGAGCAGTACTTC
TRBV10-3	TRBD2	TRBJ2-2	NA	CAIGLADPSNTGELFF	TGTGCCATCGGACTAGCGGACCCTTCGAACACCGGGGAGCTGTTTTTT
TRBV19	TRBD2	TRBJ2-1	NA	CASSDSGSSYNEQFF	TGTGCCAGTAGTGACAGCGGGAGCTCCTACAATGAGCAGTTCTTC
TRBV5-6	NA	TRBJ1-1	NA	CASSLVGLREAFF	TGTGCCAGCAGCTTGGTTGGGCTACGGGAAGCTTTCTTT
TRBV5-1	TRBD2	TRBJ2-2	NA	CASSSGLAGNGELFF	TGCGCCAGCAGCTCGGGACTAGCGGGGAACGGGGAGCTGTTTTTT
TRBV6-5	TRBD1	TRBJ2-7	NA	CASSYSGQGSYEQYF	TGTGCCAGCAGTTACTCGGGACAGGGGTCCTACGAGCAGTACTTC
TRBV19	NA	TRBJ2-5	NA	CASSSGVETQYF	TGTGCCAGTAGTAGCGGGGTCGAGACCCAGTACTTC
TRBV6-6	TRBD1	TRBJ1-1	few	CASRPGQGVSGTEAFF	TGTGCCAGCAGACCCGGACAGGGAGTAAGTGGCACTGAAGCTTTCTTT
TRBV10-1	TRBD2	TRBJ2-3	NA	CASSAGTSPTDTQYF	TGCGCCAGCAGTGCCGGGACTAGCCCCACAGATACGCAGTATTTT
TRBV19	NA	TRBJ1-5	once	CASSIDRGGPRQPQHF	TGTGCCAGTAGTATAGATAGAGGGGGGCCTCGTCAGCCCCAGCATTTT
TRBV5-1	NA	TRBJ2-7	NA	CASTAYSTGSYEQYF	TGCGCCAGCACCGCCTATTCGACAGGATCCTACGAGCAGTACTTC
TRBV5-1	NA	TRBJ1-1	NA	CASSWRGRGDTEAFF	TGCGCCAGCAGCTGGCGGGGGAGGGGCGACACTGAAGCTTTCTTT
TRBV28	NA	TRBJ1-5	NA	CASRGFKGQVNQPQHF	TGTGCCAGCCGCGGTTTTAAGGGGCAGGTTAATCAGCCCCAGCATTTT
TRBV5-1	TRBD2	TRBJ2-6	NA	CASSSRVAGGPGANVLTF	TGCGCCAGCAGCTCCCGTGTAGCGGGGGGGCCTGGGGCCAACGTCCTGACTTTC
TRBV7-3	TRBD1	TRBJ2-6	NA	CASSPGTAGANVLTF	TGTGCCAGCAGCCCCGGGACAGCTGGGGCCAACGTCCTGACTTTC
TRBV11-3	TRBD2	TRBJ2-3	once	CASSQGTSGNTDTQYF	TGTGCCAGCAGCCAAGGGACTAGCGGGAACACAGATACGCAGTATTTT
TRBV5-4	TRBD1	TRBJ1-6	NA	CASSSGQGGRSGSPLHF	TGTGCCAGCAGCTCGGGACAGGGAGGGCGCTCGGGGTCACCCCTCCACTTT
TRBV5-4	TRBD2	TRBJ2-1	NA	CASRPGLVDEQFF	TGTGCCAGCAGACCGGGACTAGTGGATGAGCAGTTCTTC
TRBV29-1	NA	TRBJ2-1	NA	CSVELRAYNEQFF	TGCAGCGTTGAACTAAGGGCCTACAATGAGCAGTTCTTC
TRBV27	NA	TRBJ1-1	few	CASSSSQRTEAFF	TGTGCCAGCAGTTCGTCGCAGAGGACTGAAGCTTTCTTT
TRBV27	NA	TRBJ2-7	NA	CASSSDSYEQYF	TGTGCCAGCAGCTCCGACTCCTACGAGCAGTACTTC
TRBV5-6	NA	TRBJ2-7	NA	CASSFPPTHEQYF	TGTGCCAGCAGCTTTCCGCCCACCCACGAGCAGTACTTC
TRBV19	NA	TRBJ1-2	NA	CASSTPEALGYTF	TGTGCCAGTAGTACCCCGGAGGCCCTCGGCTACACCTTC
TRBV15	NA	TRBJ2-1	once	CATSRVGPGSYNEQFF	TGTGCCACCAGCAGAGTAGGCCCAGGGTCCTACAATGAGCAGTTCTTC
TRBV19	NA	TRBJ2-7	NA	CASSRGKQSSYEQYF	TGTGCCAGTAGTCGTGGAAAACAGAGCTCCTACGAGCAGTACTTC
TRBV5-1	NA	TRBJ2-5	NA	CASSLSGTLQETQYF	TGCGCCAGCAGCTTGTCGGGGACACTCCAAGAGACCCAGTACTTC
TRBV6-6	NA	TRBJ1-5	few	CASRVDRFNQPQHF	TGTGCCAGCAGGGTCGACAGATTCAATCAGCCCCAGCATTTT
TRBV2	NA	TRBJ2-7	NA	CASSGERVGTARTHF	TGTGCCAGCAGCGGGGAGAGGGTCGGGACCGCGCGAACTCACTTC
TRBV6-1	NA	TRBJ1-4	NA	CASSESAGTSPNEKLFF	TGTGCCAGCAGTGAGTCGGCAGGGACTTCACCTAATGAAAAACTGTTTTTT
TRBV5-6	NA	TRBJ2-5	few	CASSSRTGSETQYF	TGTGCCAGCAGCAGCAGAACAGGGTCAGAGACCCAGTACTTC
TRBV7-8	TRBD1	TRBJ1-2	few	CASGTGSGYTF	TGTGCCAGCGGGACAGGGTCCGGCTACACCTTC
TRBV6-1	NA	TRBJ1-5	once	CASSEETGRNQPQHF	TGTGCCAGCAGTGAAGAAACAGGGAGGAATCAGCCCCAGCATTTT
TRBV30	NA	TRBJ2-7	few	CAWTSGVAAYEQYF	TGTGCCTGGACATCGGGAGTAGCGGCCTACGAGCAGTACTTC
TRBV29-1	NA	TRBJ1-2	NA	CSVDSPNYGYTF	TGCAGCGTTGATAGTCCTAACTATGGCTACACCTTC
TRBV6-6	NA	TRBJ2-2	NA	CASSYSQGITGELFF	TGTGCCAGCAGTTACTCGCAGGGGATCACCGGGGAGCTGTTTTTT
TRBV7-9	TRBD2	TRBJ2-3	NA	CASSLGREGTQYF	TGTGCCAGCAGCTTAGGAAGGGAGGGTACGCAGTATTTT
TRBV5-5	NA	TRBJ1-1	NA	CASSFFLGARTEAFF	TGTGCCAGCAGCTTTTTCCTAGGGGCGAGGACTGAAGCTTTCTTT
TRBV7-2	NA	TRBJ2-2	NA	CASSSRQVPGELFF	TGTGCCAGCAGCTCCAGACAAGTTCCCGGGGAGCTGTTTTTT
TRBV9	NA	TRBJ2-6	NA	CASSVEGGQANVLTF	TGTGCCAGCAGCGTAGAGGGGGGCCAGGCCAACGTCCTGACTTTC
TRBV6-1	NA	TRBJ2-4	NA	CASSEPGGPTKNIQYF	TGTGCCAGCAGTGAACCAGGAGGCCCTACCAAAAACATTCAGTACTTC
TRBV19	TRBD1	TRBJ2-1	NA	CASKSGQGDEQFF	TGTGCCAGTAAATCGGGACAGGGCGATGAGCAGTTCTTC